Listed below are T cell receptor beta chains from one sample, sequenced in a study of cytomegalovirus exposure and HLA in healthy donors. Repertoires were generated with immunoSEQ multiplex PCR, while TCRdb's copy carries only in-frame clones and drops some. The table records about 120,000 clones, 70% to 75% of them present only once. What was sequenced was PBMCs. These receptor sequences come from a male donor in good health and CMV-seronegative. Each CDR3 is given with its conserved first and last residue. The D gene is left open where the match is weak. Size tells how often a clone was seen (once, few, many) or the class of an expanded clone, and some rows leave it out.

j_gene	d_gene	v_gene	abundance	CDR3aa	CDR3nt
TRBJ2-7	TRBD1	TRBV27	.	CASSLRGTGGTNEQYF	TGTGCCAGCAGTTTACGTGGGACAGGAGGCACAAACGAGCAGTACTTC
TRBJ2-1	.	TRBV6-1	few	CASRPGTNEQFF	TGTGCCAGCAGACCCGGGACTAATGAGCAGTTCTTC
TRBJ1-5	.	TRBV11-2	.	CASSLDSGNNQPQHF	TGTGCCAGCAGCTTAGATTCCGGGAACAATCAGCCCCAGCATTTT
TRBJ2-7	.	TRBV9	.	CASSVDGDRVYEQYF	TGTGCCAGCAGCGTAGATGGTGACAGAGTCTACGAGCAGTACTTC
TRBJ2-1	TRBD2	TRBV7-9	.	CASSSGLVFNEQFF	TGTGCCAGCAGCTCGGGACTAGTGTTCAATGAGCAGTTCTTC
TRBJ2-1	.	TRBV20-1	.	CSARDHHEQFF	TGCAGTGCTAGAGATCATCATGAGCAGTTCTTC
TRBJ2-3	TRBD2	TRBV7-2	.	CASSLGVNSGRGFGTQYF	TGTGCCAGCAGCTTAGGCGTCAATAGCGGGAGGGGCTTCGGTACGCAGTATTTT
TRBJ2-7	TRBD1	TRBV6-5	.	CASRRDSSYEQYF	TGTGCCAGCAGACGGGACAGCTCCTACGAGCAGTACTTC
TRBJ1-1	.	TRBV29-1	once	CSVVTGSRTEAFF	TGCAGCGTTGTTACAGGGAGTCGTACTGAAGCTTTCTTT
TRBJ1-5	TRBD1	TRBV6-1	once	CASSESGTGVQPQHF	TGTGCCAGCAGTGAATCCGGGACAGGGGTTCAGCCCCAGCATTTT
TRBJ1-4	.	TRBV6-1	few	CASTRGLRSEKLFF	TGTGCCAGCACGCGAGGGTTGAGAAGTGAAAAACTGTTTTTT
TRBJ1-4	.	TRBV6-6	.	CASSPVGGGKLFF	TGTGCCAGCAGCCCCGTGGGGGGGGGAAAACTGTTTTTT
TRBJ1-1	TRBD1	TRBV4-1	.	CASSQERAGGLENTEAFF	TGCGCCAGCAGCCAAGAGAGGGCAGGGGGCCTGGAGAACACTGAAGCTTTCTTT
TRBJ1-5	TRBD1	TRBV28	.	CASTRTGSRNQPQHF	TGTGCCAGCACCCGGACAGGATCGCGCAATCAGCCCCAGCATTTT
TRBJ2-3	TRBD2	TRBV7-2	few	CASSLTSGGGGSTDTQYF	TGTGCCAGCAGCTTGACTAGCGGGGGGGGAGGGAGCACAGATACGCAGTATTTT
TRBJ1-5	TRBD1	TRBV16	.	CASSRQGGQPQHF	TGTGCCAGCAGTCGACAGGGGGGTCAGCCCCAGCATTTT
TRBJ2-7	.	TRBV4-2	few	CASSPSRTGGLYEQYF	TGTGCCAGCAGCCCCTCGAGGACGGGCGGGCTATACGAGCAGTACTTC
TRBJ2-3	.	TRBV27	.	CASSTLGRTDTQYF	TGTGCCAGTTCAACACTAGGTCGCACAGATACGCAGTATTTT